The TCR beta chain described here comes from a study of cytomegalovirus exposure and HLA in healthy donors. Findings of the study overall: The investigators catalogued 150 to 200 TCR beta chains as cytomegalovirus-associated. In a later analysis, the majority of CMV-associated beta chains seemingly showed HLA restriction. There were three CMV-associated chains whose specificity for CMV antigens was confirmed in vitro. In a later analysis, an Asian-associated ancestry cluster reportedly showed fewer N-insertions than the approximately 700-donor mean.

For this clone: Its antigen is not identified.

The PCR made use of 60 Vbeta and 13 Jbeta primers. Clones were sequenced by immunoSEQ multiplex PCR, and TCRdb holds only the in-frame ones, with some missing. Found here are 60,000 to 75,000 clones, 55% to 65% of them singletons; the top ten hold 3% to 3.5%. CDR3 size: 13 residues. The germline gives CDR1 MNHEY, CDR2 SVGAGI. The V end lost 5 bases, the J end lost 5 bases, and 10 bases lay between the germline ends. The receptor was derived from a woman aged 45-65 years in good health and CMV-seronegative. Sequenced material: PBMCs. This rearrangement joins TRBV6-5 to TRBJ1-5; no firm D call. The CDR3 spells CASSETLDQPQHF. DNA for the CDR3: TGTGCCAGCAGTGAAACGTTAGATCAGCCCCAGCATTTT.